The T cell receptor (beta chain) described here comes from a study of post-analysis software for immune sequencing data. The overall study: The disease courses covered relapsing-remitting, secondary progressive and progressive-relapsing multiple sclerosis. Study-wide findings and caveats: Under the F measure, samples that were prepared in one batch clustered strongly together. Comparison of patients with controls showed four or five TRBV segments more frequent in patients, TRBV5-6, TRBV5-1 and TRBV20-1 among them.

The ends lost 3 bases at V and 5 bases at J; junction bases unmatched: 9. Germline V gene lookup returns CDR1 MNHEY and CDR2 SVGAGI. CDR3 length: 15 residues. This clonotype has more than one count but fewer than ten. As yet, its antigen is unknown. Unique molecular identifiers featured in each of the TCR beta cDNA libraries. A population of roughly 0.9 to 11 million T cells gave rise to roughly 500,000 cDNA molecules. TCRdb reprocessed the PCR reads with MiXCR, giving one entry per CDR3 protein. The repertoire holds some 690,000 distinct CDR3 sequences, with approximately 59% as singletons. The J gene is TRBJ2-5, the V gene TRBV6-5; the match to TRBD1 covers 7 bases. The receptor was isolated from a girl aged 2-10 years with multiple sclerosis. Sample: blood. The CDR3 DNA sequence: TGTGCCAGCAGTTATCTACAGGGGCTGGGGGAGACCCAGTACTTC. Its protein is CASSYLQGLGETQYF.